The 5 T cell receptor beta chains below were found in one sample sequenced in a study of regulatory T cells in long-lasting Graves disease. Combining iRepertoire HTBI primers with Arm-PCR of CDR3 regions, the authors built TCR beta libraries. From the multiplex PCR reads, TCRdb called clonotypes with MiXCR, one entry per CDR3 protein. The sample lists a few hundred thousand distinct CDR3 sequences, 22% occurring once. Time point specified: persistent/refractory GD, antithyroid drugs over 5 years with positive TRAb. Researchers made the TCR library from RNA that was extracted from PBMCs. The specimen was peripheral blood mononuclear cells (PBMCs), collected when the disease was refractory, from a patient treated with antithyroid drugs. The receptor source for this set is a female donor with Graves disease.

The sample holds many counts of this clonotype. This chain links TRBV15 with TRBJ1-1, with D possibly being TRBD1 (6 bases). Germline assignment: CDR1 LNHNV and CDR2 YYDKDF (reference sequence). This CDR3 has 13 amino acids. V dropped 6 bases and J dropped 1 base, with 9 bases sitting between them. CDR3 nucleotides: TGTGCCACCAGTATGACAGGGAACACTGAAGCTTTCTTT. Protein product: CATSMTGNTEAFF.

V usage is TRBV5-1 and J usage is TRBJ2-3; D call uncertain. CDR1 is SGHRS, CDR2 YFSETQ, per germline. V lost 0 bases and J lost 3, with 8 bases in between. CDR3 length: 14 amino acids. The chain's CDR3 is CASSLDTTTDTQYF. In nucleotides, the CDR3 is TGCGCCAGCAGCTTGGACACTACAACAGATACGCAGTATTTT.

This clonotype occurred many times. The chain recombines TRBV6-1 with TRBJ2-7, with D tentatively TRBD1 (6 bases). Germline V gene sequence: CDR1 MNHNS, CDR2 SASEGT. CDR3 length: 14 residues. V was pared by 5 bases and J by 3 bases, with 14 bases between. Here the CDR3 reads CASSPNRDNYEQYF. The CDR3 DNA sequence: TGTGCCAGCAGTCCCAACCGGGACAACTACGAGCAGTACTTC.

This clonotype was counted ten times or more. The CDR3 nucleotides read TGTGCCAGCAGTCCCTGGGGACTGGCTGTCCAAGAGACCCAGTACTTC. Residues: CASSPWGLAVQETQYF. The rearrangement links TRBV28 to TRBJ2-5, with a possible D match to TRBD2 (6 bases). The CDR3 loop spans 16 amino acids. Germline CDR1 reads MDHEN; CDR2 reads SYDVKM. V lost 5 bases, J lost 1 base, and 17 bases lay in between.

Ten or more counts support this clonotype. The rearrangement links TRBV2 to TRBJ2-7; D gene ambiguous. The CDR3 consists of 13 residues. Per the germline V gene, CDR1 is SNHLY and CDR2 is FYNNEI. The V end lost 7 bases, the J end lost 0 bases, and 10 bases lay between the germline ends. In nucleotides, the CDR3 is TGTGCCAGCAAAAGGGCCTTCTCCTACGAGCAGTACTTC. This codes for CASKRAFSYEQYF.